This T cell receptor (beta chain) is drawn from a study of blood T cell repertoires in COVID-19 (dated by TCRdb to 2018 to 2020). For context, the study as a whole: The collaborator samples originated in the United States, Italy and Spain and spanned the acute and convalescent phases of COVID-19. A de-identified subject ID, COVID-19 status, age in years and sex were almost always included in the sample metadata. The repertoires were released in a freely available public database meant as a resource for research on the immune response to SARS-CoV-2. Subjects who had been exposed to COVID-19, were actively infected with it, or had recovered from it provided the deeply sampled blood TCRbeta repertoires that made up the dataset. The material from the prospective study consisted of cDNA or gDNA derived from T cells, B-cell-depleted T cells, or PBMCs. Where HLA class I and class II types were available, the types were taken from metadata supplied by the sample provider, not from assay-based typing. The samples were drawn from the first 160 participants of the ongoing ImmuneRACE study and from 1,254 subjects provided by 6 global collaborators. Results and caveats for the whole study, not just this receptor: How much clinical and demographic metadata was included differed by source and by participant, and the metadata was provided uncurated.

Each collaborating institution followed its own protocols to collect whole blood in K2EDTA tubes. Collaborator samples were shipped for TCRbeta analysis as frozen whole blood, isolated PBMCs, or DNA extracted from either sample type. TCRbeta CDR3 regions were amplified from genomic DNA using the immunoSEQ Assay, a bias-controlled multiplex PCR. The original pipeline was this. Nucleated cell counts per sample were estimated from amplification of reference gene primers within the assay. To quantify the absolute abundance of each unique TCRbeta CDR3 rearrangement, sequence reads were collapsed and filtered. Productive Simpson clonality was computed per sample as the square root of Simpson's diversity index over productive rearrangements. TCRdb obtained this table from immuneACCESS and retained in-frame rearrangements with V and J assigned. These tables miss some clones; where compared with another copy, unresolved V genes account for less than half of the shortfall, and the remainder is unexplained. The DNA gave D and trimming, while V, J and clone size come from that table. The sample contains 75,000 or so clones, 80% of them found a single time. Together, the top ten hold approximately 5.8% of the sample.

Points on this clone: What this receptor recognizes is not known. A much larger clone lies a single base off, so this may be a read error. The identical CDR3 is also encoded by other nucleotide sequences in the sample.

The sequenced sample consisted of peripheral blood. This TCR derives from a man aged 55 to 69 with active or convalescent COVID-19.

This receptor carries the CDR3 CASSIGDQPQHF. The DNA sequence follows: TGTGCCAGTAGTATCGGGGATCAGCCCCAGCATTTT. Recombination connected TRBV19 to TRBJ1-5; there is no confident call for the D gene. The germline V gene (reference sequence) gives CDR1 as LNHDA and CDR2 as SQIVND. The V and J ends are trimmed by 3 bases and 5 bases, leaving 5 bases between them. The cysteine opens and the phenylalanine closes a CDR3 of 12 amino acids. Only the CDR3 DNA stays, 36 bases, in frame from base 1.